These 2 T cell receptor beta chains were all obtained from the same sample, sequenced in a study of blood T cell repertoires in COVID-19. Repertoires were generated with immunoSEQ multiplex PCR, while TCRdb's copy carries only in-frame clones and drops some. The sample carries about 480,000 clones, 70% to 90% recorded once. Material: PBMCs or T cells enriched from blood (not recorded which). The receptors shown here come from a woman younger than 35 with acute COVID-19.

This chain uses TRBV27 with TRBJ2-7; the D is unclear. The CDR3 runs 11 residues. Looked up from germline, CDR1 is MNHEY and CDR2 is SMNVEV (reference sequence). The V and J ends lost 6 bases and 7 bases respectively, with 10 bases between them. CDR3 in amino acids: CASSQLGEQYF. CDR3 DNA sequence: TGTGCCAGCAGCCAACTCGGGGAGCAGTACTTC.

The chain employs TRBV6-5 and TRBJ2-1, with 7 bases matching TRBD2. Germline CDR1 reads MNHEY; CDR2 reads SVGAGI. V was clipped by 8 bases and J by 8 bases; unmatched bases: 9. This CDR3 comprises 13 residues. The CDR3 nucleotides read TGTGCCAGCCGGTGGTGGGGGGGTGATGAGCAGTTCTTC. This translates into CASRWWGGDEQFF.